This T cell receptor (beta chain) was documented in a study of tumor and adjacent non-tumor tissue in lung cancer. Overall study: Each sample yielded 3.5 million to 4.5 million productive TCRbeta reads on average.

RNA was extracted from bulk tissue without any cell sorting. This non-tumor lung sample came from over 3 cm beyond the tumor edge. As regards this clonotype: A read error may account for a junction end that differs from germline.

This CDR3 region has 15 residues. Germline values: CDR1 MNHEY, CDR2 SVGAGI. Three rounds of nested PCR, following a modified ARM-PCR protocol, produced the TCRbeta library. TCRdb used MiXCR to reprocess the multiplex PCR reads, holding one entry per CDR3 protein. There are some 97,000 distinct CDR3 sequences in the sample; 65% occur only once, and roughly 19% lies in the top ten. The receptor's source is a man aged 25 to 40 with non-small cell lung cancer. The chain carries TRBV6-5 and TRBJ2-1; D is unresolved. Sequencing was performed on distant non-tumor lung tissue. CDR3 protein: CASSYSRGSIHGQFF. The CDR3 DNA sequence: TGTGCCAGCAGCTACTCGAGAGGAAGCATTCATGGGCAGTTCTTC.